This T cell receptor (beta chain) was recovered during a study of blood T cell repertoires in COVID-19. In the original workflow: Reference gene primers were amplified, and this amplification served to estimate nucleated cell counts. Data came from immunoSEQ multiplex PCR; TCRdb stores just in-frame clones and leaves some out. D and trimming were read from the DNA, whereas the V and J calls and clone size are those reported in that table. The repertoire holds 110,000 or so clones, with over 60% as singletons. There are 13 residues in the CDR3. Germline V CDR1 and CDR2: SNHLY, FYNNEI. Trimming took 8 bases from V and 1 from J, leaving 9 bases between them. This clone was detected once.

The sequencing sample was made of peripheral blood. The chain uses TRBV2 and TRBJ1-5; tentatively, D is TRBD1 (5 bases). The clonotype was recovered from a man aged 65 to 79 with acute or convalescent COVID-19. CDR3 loop: CASDKGSNQPQHF. The CDR3 DNA reads as TGTGCCAGCGACAAGGGGAGCAATCAGCCCCAGCATTTT.